This TCR beta chain was identified during a study of T cells after posttransplantation cyclophosphamide. Points from the study as a whole: Blood and skin or GI T cell repertoires showed limited TRB overlap.

Busulfan-fludarabine conditioning, marrow transplant, and cyclophosphamide on days +3 and +4 were administered. CDR1 LNHDA and CDR2 SQIVND come from the germline V gene (reference sequence). Trimming removed 5 bases from V and 1 base from J; junction bases left unmatched: 3. This CDR3 comprises 14 residues. Some clones are missing from TCRdb's copy, which holds only in-frame ones; the method was immunoSEQ multiplex PCR. The table lists tens of thousands of clones, around 80% of them singletons, with 7% to 8.5% in the top ten. Worth noting for this clone: As yet, its antigen is unknown.

The TCR originated in a female patient aged 35-55 years who received an allogeneic stem cell transplant from a related donor, was CMV-positive, and had no GVHD. Some T cells may possibly be graft donor cells. The chain links TRBV19 to TRBJ2-3; 7 bases agree with TRBD1. This specimen consisted of CD4+ T cells sorted from blood, obtained approximately 1,900 days after a stem cell transplant with posttransplant cyclophosphamide. The CDR3 spells CASSQGVGTDTQYF. As DNA, the CDR3 is TGTGCCAGTAGTCAGGGGGTCGGCACAGATACGCAGTATTTT.